Listed below are T cell receptor beta chains from one sample, sequenced in a study of T-cell memory formation after mild COVID-19. In TCRdb, the 5' RACE reads were re-called with MiXCR into one record per CDR3 protein. The table lists around 390,000 distinct CDR3 sequences, 15% to 20% of them singletons. The sequencing sample was made of PBMCs or a T cell subset sorted from them (not recorded which). These receptors all come from a man aged 18 to 29 who had mild COVID-19 (a few samples of this study predate the infection). Cell type and time point are not known. Each CDR3 is given with its conserved first and last residue. D genes are given only for firm matches. Where a row states a size, it is once, few, many or the class of an expanded clone; other rows omit it.

>TRBV7-2|TRBD1|TRBJ2-7|few
TGTGCCAGCAGCTTATTACCGGGACAGGGAAAGAACTACGAGCAGTACTTC
CASSLLPGQGKNYEQYF
>TRBV10-3|NA|TRBJ2-1|NA
TGTGCCGGGAATCGGGACCCCTACAATGAGCAGTTCTTC
CAGNRDPYNEQFF
>TRBV24-1|TRBD2|TRBJ2-1|few
TGTGCCACCAGTGACCCGACTAGCGGGGATTCCTACAATGAGCAGTTCTTC
CATSDPTSGDSYNEQFF
>TRBV20-1|TRBD2|TRBJ2-2|NA
TGCAGTGCTAGAGAGCCATTAGCGGGGGGGCCGATCGGGGAGCTGTTTTTT
CSAREPLAGGPIGELFF
>TRBV20-1|NA|TRBJ1-1|NA
TGCAGTGCTAGTGACGCGGGGGGAGGGACTGAAGCTTTCTTT
CSASDAGGGTEAFF
>TRBV5-1|NA|TRBJ2-2|few
TGCGCCAGCAGCTTCATTTCGACCGGGGAGCTGTTTTTT
CASSFISTGELFF
>TRBV5-1|TRBD1|TRBJ1-2|few
TGCGCCAGCAGGCCAACAGGGGTTGACTATGGCTACACCTTC
CASRPTGVDYGYTF
>TRBV11-3|TRBD1|TRBJ2-3|NA
TGTGCCAGCAGCGTTCAGGGGGAAGATACGCAGTATTTT
CASSVQGEDTQYF
>TRBV3-1|NA|TRBJ2-3|NA
TGTGCCAGCAACACCGGGGCCTCCGGGAGAGATACGCAGTATTTT
CASNTGASGRDTQYF
>TRBV20-1|TRBD1|TRBJ2-2|few
TGCAGTGCTAGAGCTACCGGGACAGGGAACACCGGGGAGCTGTTTTTT
CSARATGTGNTGELFF
>TRBV6-2/TRBV6-3|NA|TRBJ1-1|NA
TGTGCCAGCAGGGGACTATTCACAGGGACTGAAGCTTTCTTT
CASRGLFTGTEAFF
>TRBV27|TRBD1|TRBJ1-1|few
TGTGCCAGCAGTTCCGACAGGGTATACACTGAAGCTTTCTTT
CASSSDRVYTEAFF
>TRBV7-9|NA|TRBJ2-3|NA
TGTGCCAGCAGCCTCCGACAGGCCACAGATACGCAGTATTTT
CASSLRQATDTQYF
>TRBV5-1|TRBD2|TRBJ2-3|few
TGCGCCAGCAGCTTGGGAGCGGGGATTATCACAGATACGCAGTATTTT
CASSLGAGIITDTQYF
>TRBV7-3|NA|TRBJ2-5|NA
TGTGCCAGCAGTTACGGGGGGCCCCAAGAGACCCAGTACTTC
CASSYGGPQETQYF
>TRBV6-2/TRBV6-3|NA|TRBJ2-7|few
TGTGCCAGCGCCAACAGGGATAGCTCCTACGAGCAGTACTTC
CASANRDSSYEQYF
>TRBV4-3|NA|TRBJ1-5|many
TGCGCCAGCAGCCAAGATCTTCCAGGCTATGGCCAGCCCCAGCATTTT
CASSQDLPGYGQPQHF
>TRBV29-1|NA|TRBJ2-2|NA
TGCAGCGTGGGCCAAGCGAACACCGGGGAGCTGTTTTTT
CSVGQANTGELFF
>TRBV12-3/TRBV12-4|NA|TRBJ2-7|NA
TGTGCCAGCAGTCCCCAGGAGAGCTCCTACGAGCAGTACTTC
CASSPQESSYEQYF
>TRBV7-3|NA|TRBJ2-5|NA
TGTGCCAGCCCTAAGAGAACTGACCCGGGACCAAATGACCAAGAGACCCAGTACTTC
CASPKRTDPGPNDQETQYF
>TRBV12-3/TRBV12-4|NA|TRBJ2-5|NA
TGTGCCAGCAGAATGAGAGGGGTTGATGAGACCCAGTACTTC
CASRMRGVDETQYF
>TRBV19|NA|TRBJ1-5|NA
TGTGCCACCCACAGGGGCAATCAGCCCCAGCATTTT
CATHRGNQPQHF
>TRBV5-1|NA|TRBJ2-1|few
TGCGCCAGCAGCTGGGTCCTCGTCGGTAGTAACTACAATGAGCAGTTCTTC
CASSWVLVGSNYNEQFF
>TRBV12-3/TRBV12-4|NA|TRBJ2-7|few
TGTGCCAGCAGTTCAGGGGCTTCCTACGAGCAGTACTTC
CASSSGASYEQYF
>TRBV7-2|NA|TRBJ1-6|few
TGTGCCAGCAGCCTGATGACAGGAGCCTATAATTCACCCCTCCACTTT
CASSLMTGAYNSPLHF
>TRBV27|NA|TRBJ2-2|few
TGTGCCAGCAGCGCCATGGGAATCACCGGGGAGCTGTTTTTT
CASSAMGITGELFF
>TRBV7-9|TRBD1|TRBJ2-7|few
TGTGCCAGCAGCGAGAAGGGGACAGGCCCTAGATACGAGCAGTACTTC
CASSEKGTGPRYEQYF
>TRBV7-3|NA|TRBJ2-1|many
TGTGCCAGCAGCTCGGTTGGCTCCTACAATGAGCAGTTCTTC
CASSSVGSYNEQFF
>TRBV6-5|NA|TRBJ1-2|few
TGTGCCAGCAGTTACGTCCCCTGGGGCTACACCTTC
CASSYVPWGYTF
>TRBV7-7|NA|TRBJ2-1|NA
TGTGCCAGCAGCCCCCGCCGAGGGCTAAAAGATAATGAGCAGTTCTTC
CASSPRRGLKDNEQFF
>TRBV10-3|NA|TRBJ2-7|few
TGTGCCATCAAGGCAGGGGACTACGAGCAGTACTTC
CAIKAGDYEQYF
>TRBV18|TRBD1|TRBJ2-1|few
TGTGCCAGCTCACCGGGGACAGGGATAAACAATGAGCAGTTCTTC
CASSPGTGINNEQFF
>TRBV11-2|NA|TRBJ1-5|few
TGTGCCAGCAGCCACGGTCAGGGGATCGGCAATCAGCCCCAGCATTTT
CASSHGQGIGNQPQHF
>TRBV7-2|NA|TRBJ2-5|few
TGTGCCAGCAGCCCCCAGAGTGGGCCGGAGACCCAGTACTTC
CASSPQSGPETQYF
>TRBV5-1|TRBD2|TRBJ2-5|NA
TGCGCCAGCACTTTAGCGTCGGGGGGCCAAGAGACCCAGTACTTC
CASTLASGGQETQYF
>TRBV27|NA|TRBJ2-5|NA
TGTGCCAGCATGGGGAACTCATGGGTAGGGGCCCAGTACTTC
CASMGNSWVGAQYF
>TRBV29-1|NA|TRBJ2-5|NA
TGCAGTACCTCCCGCGGGTGGGGGAGAGAGACCCAGTACTTC
CSTSRGWGRETQYF
>TRBV7-2|NA|TRBJ1-5|NA
TGTGCCAGCAGCTTCCAGGATCAGCCCCAGCATTTT
CASSFQDQPQHF
>TRBV3-1|NA|TRBJ1-2|NA
TGTGCCAGCAGCCAAGATGCCAACGGCGGGGGCTACACCTTC
CASSQDANGGGYTF
>TRBV5-1|TRBD1|TRBJ1-1|few
TGCGCCAGCAGCCGGGACAGGAGGGTATTGGACACTGAAGCTTTCTTT
CASSRDRRVLDTEAFF
>TRBV6-1|NA|TRBJ1-5|few
TGTGCCAGCATCTGGGGGGCGCTGGAAAATCAGCCCCAGCATTTT
CASIWGALENQPQHF
>TRBV19|NA|TRBJ2-5|many
TGTGCCACCGATGGGGCCGGGGGTCAAGGGACCCAGTACTTC
CATDGAGGQGTQYF
>TRBV5-6|TRBD2|TRBJ2-5|few
TGTGCCAGCAGCTTGACTAGCGGGGGAAAGACCCAGTACTTC
CASSLTSGGKTQYF
>TRBV9|NA|TRBJ1-1|once
TGTGCCAGCAGCCAGGGGATAGGGGAGAACACTGAAGCTTTCTTT
CASSQGIGENTEAFF
>TRBV7-9|NA|TRBJ1-5|NA
TGTGCCAGCAGTTTAGGATTTACAGGATATCAGCCCCAGCATTTT
CASSLGFTGYQPQHF
>TRBV27|TRBD1|TRBJ2-3|NA
TGTGCCAGCAGACCAGCGGACAGGGGTAATGGAGATACGCAGTATTTT
CASRPADRGNGDTQYF
>TRBV7-2|NA|TRBJ1-2|NA
TGTGCCAGCACCCCCGAAGGCTATGGCTACACCTTC
CASTPEGYGYTF
>TRBV14|NA|TRBJ2-1|few
TGTGCCAGCAGCGCCCGAGCCGCTAGCTACTCCTACAATGAGCAGTTCTTC
CASSARAASYSYNEQFF
>TRBV6-5|NA|TRBJ2-1|NA
TGTGCCAGCAGGATGGGCGGTGGGACCCCCTACAATGAGCAGTTCTTC
CASRMGGGTPYNEQFF